This TCR beta chain was obtained from a study of T-cell reconstitution after alpha-beta-depleted transplantation in children. A word on this clonotype: Its antigen remains unidentified.

Whole-study findings and limits: Most T-cell counts and diversity one year after the transplant came from T cells that were newly produced.

V lost 4 bases, J lost 0 bases, and 14 bases stayed unmatched. Germline assignment: CDR1 SNHLY and CDR2 FYNNEI. The CDR3 extends over 18 amino acids. Preparation of the TCRbeta library used unique molecular identifiers. TCRdb recomputed calls from the PCR reads with MiXCR, one row per CDR3 protein. The sample lists about 290,000 distinct CDR3 sequences; just over 7.5% were seen once. The TCR was taken from a female patient aged 2 to 10 who had a stem cell transplant for Fanconi anemia, so the T cells may come from the graft donor. The chain combines TRBV2 with TRBJ2-7; 8 bases fit TRBD1. The sample was peripheral blood, taken 360 days after TCRalphabeta/CD19-depleted stem cell transplant. The chain's CDR3 is CASSGEDRVIRSSYEQYF. Here the CDR3 DNA reads TGTGCCAGCAGTGGCGAGGACAGGGTGATACGGAGCTCCTACGAGCAGTACTTC.